These T cell receptor beta chains were read from a single sample in a study of cytomegalovirus exposure and HLA in healthy donors. Profiling relied on immunoSEQ multiplex PCR, and the TCRdb table lists in-frame clones only, not all of them. The repertoire has 130,000 or so clones, around 77% of them found once; the top ten carry approximately 4.2%. The source material was PBMCs. The receptors come from a male donor in good health and CMV-seropositive. Each CDR3 is given with its conserved first and last residue. Each record gives: D gene, V gene, J gene, clone size, CDR3 DNA, CDR3 protein. D genes are given only for firm matches. Clone size appears in some rows only: once, few, many, or a class for an expanded clone.

TRBD2	TRBV7-2	TRBJ2-1	once	TGTGCCAGCAGCCAGGGACTAGCGGGGGTTTTGAATGAGCAGTTCTTC	CASSQGLAGVLNEQFF
-	TRBV6-1	TRBJ1-1	-	TGTGCCAGCAGTCCCCAACGAGGTAAAACTGAAGCTTTCTTT	CASSPQRGKTEAFF
TRBD1	TRBV4-2	TRBJ1-5	-	TGTGCCAGCAGCCAAGATTTCGGTACAGGGGATCAGCCCCAGCATTTT	CASSQDFGTGDQPQHF
-	TRBV27	TRBJ2-5	once	TGTGCCAGCAGTTTGGTAGCGGACCTCCAAGAGACCCAGTACTTC	CASSLVADLQETQYF
-	TRBV5-1	TRBJ2-5	-	TGCGCCAGCAGCTGGAGGGCGGAGCAAGAGACCCAGTACTTC	CASSWRAEQETQYF
TRBD2	TRBV4-1	TRBJ2-7	-	TGCGCCAGCAGCCAAGGGACTAGCGGGGGGGCCTACGAGCAGTACTTC	CASSQGTSGGAYEQYF
TRBD1	TRBV27	TRBJ2-6	-	TGTGCCAGCAGGACTGTCGGACAGGGGGCCGGGGCCAACGTCCTGACTTTC	CASRTVGQGAGANVLTF
-	TRBV2	TRBJ2-7	once	TGTGCCAGCAGTGAAGGGCAGATCGATCTCTACGAGCAGTACTTC	CASSEGQIDLYEQYF
TRBD2	TRBV10-1	TRBJ2-1	once	TGCGCCAGCAGTGTCGGAACGGGGGGGCCTAATGAGCAGTTCTTC	CASSVGTGGPNEQFF
TRBD1	TRBV5-4	TRBJ1-1	-	TGTGCCAGCAGCCTCCCGACAGGGAGTGGGGCTGAAGCTTTCTTT	CASSLPTGSGAEAFF
TRBD1	TRBV6-5	TRBJ1-1	-	TGTGCCAGCAGCCGATCAGGACAGGACACTGAAGCTTTCTTT	CASSRSGQDTEAFF
-	TRBV5-1	TRBJ2-5	-	TGCGCCAGCAGCTTGGCCGCCAGCCAAGAGACCCAGTACTTC	CASSLAASQETQYF
-	TRBV7-9	TRBJ1-1	-	TGTGCCAGCAGCCCTGGGGGCAGGGTGAACACTGAAGCTTTCTTT	CASSPGGRVNTEAFF
-	TRBV7-8	TRBJ2-2	once	TGTGCCAGCACCCAGGGTTGGGTCACCGGGGAGCTGTTTTTT	CASTQGWVTGELFF
TRBD1	TRBV28	TRBJ1-5	-	TGTGCCAGCAGTTTAGACAGGGAGGTCAATCAGCCCCAGCATTTT	CASSLDREVNQPQHF
-	TRBV14	TRBJ2-1	-	TGTGCCAGCAGCCAAGGAACTGGGGGCCTACTAAACAATGAGCAGTTCTTC	CASSQGTGGLLNNEQFF
-	TRBV2	TRBJ1-3	-	TGTGCCACCAAAGGTTGGACAGTCTCTGGAAACACCATATATTTT	CATKGWTVSGNTIYF
TRBD1	TRBV7-9	TRBJ1-4	-	TGTGCCAGCACTACTAGGGACAGGGGGGGTGAAAAACTGTTTTTT	CASTTRDRGGEKLFF
TRBD1	TRBV15	TRBJ2-5	-	TGTGCCACCGGAACCGGGACAGGAGAGACCCAGTACTTC	CATGTGTGETQYF
-	TRBV28	TRBJ1-2	-	TGTGCCAGCAGTTTCGACGGAGGCTATGGCTACACCTTC	CASSFDGGYGYTF
-	TRBV5-4	TRBJ2-1	-	TGTGCCAGCAGTCTATTTGGAGGGGATGAGCAGTTCTTC	CASSLFGGDEQFF
TRBD2	TRBV5-1	TRBJ2-1	-	TGCGCCAGCAGCTTGGGACTAGCGGGGGCAATAGAGCAGTTCTTC	CASSLGLAGAIEQFF
-	TRBV2	TRBJ1-5	-	TGTGCCAGCAGTGTCGGGACTCCTAGCAATCAGCCCCAGCATTTT	CASSVGTPSNQPQHF
-	TRBV7-9	TRBJ1-3	-	TGTGCCAGCAGCCCACATGGACTCGGTGGAAACACCATATATTTT	CASSPHGLGGNTIYF
-	TRBV28	TRBJ1-1	-	TGTGCCAGCAGTCCTCCGGGTCCCACTGAAGCTTTCTTT	CASSPPGPTEAFF
-	TRBV6-5	TRBJ2-7	-	TGTGCCAGCAAACGGGCCGCGGGGGAGCAGTACTTC	CASKRAAGEQYF
-	TRBV7-2	TRBJ1-1	-	TGTGCCAGCAGCCCTCGGGCCTTGGGGGACACTAAAGCTTTCTTT	CASSPRALGDTKAFF
-	TRBV18	TRBJ1-1	few	TGTGCCAGCTCTCCCTCGGGGAGCACGAACACTGAAGCTTTCTTT	CASSPSGSTNTEAFF
-	TRBV19	TRBJ1-2	-	TGTGCCACTCACGGGGAGGGCGGAGGCTACACCTTC	CATHGEGGGYTF
-	TRBV6-1	TRBJ2-6	few	TGTGCCAGCAATTCCGGGAGTTCTGGGGCCAACGTCCTGACTTTC	CASNSGSSGANVLTF
TRBD1	TRBV5-1	TRBJ1-6	-	TGCGCCAGCAGCCCGAGCGACAGGGTCGGGGATTCACCCCTCCACTTT	CASSPSDRVGDSPLHF
-	TRBV7-6	TRBJ2-1	few	TGTGCCAGCAGCTATAGAAGAAATGAGCAGTTCTTC	CASSYRRNEQFF
TRBD2	TRBV28	TRBJ2-1	-	TGTGCCAGCAGTCCCCCGGGACTAGCGGGAGGGGATGAGCAGTTCTTC	CASSPPGLAGGDEQFF
-	TRBV6-1	TRBJ2-7	-	TGTGCCAGCAGTGAAGCGGAGGGGTCCCCCTCCTACGAGCAGTACTTC	CASSEAEGSPSYEQYF
TRBD2	TRBV28	TRBJ2-1	-	TGTGCCAGCAGTCCAGCGGGACTCTCCTACAATGAGCAGTTCTTC	CASSPAGLSYNEQFF
TRBD2	TRBV7-9	TRBJ2-1	-	TGTTCCAGCAGCTTAAGGGTGACTAGCGGGGGAATCACCTACAATGAGCAGTTCTTC	CSSSLRVTSGGITYNEQFF
-	TRBV27	TRBJ2-6	few	TGTGCCAGCAGTATGGGGGGAGGATCTGGGGCCAACGTCCTGACTTTC	CASSMGGGSGANVLTF
TRBD1	TRBV27	TRBJ2-1	-	TGTGCCAGCAGTTTATTCAGGGGGCTGGATGAGCAGTTCTTC	CASSLFRGLDEQFF
-	TRBV15	TRBJ2-7	-	TGTGCCACCAGCAGAGACAGGGTGGGGTCCTACGAGCAGTACTTC	CATSRDRVGSYEQYF
TRBD1	TRBV27	TRBJ1-1	-	TGTGCCAGCAGTCCGAGACAGGGTGTTTGGGCTGAAGCTTTCTTT	CASSPRQGVWAEAFF
TRBD2	TRBV19	TRBJ2-7	few	TGTGCCAGTAGTGAGGCGGGAGGGCTTTACGAGCAGTACTTC	CASSEAGGLYEQYF
-	TRBV4-1	TRBJ1-5	-	TGCGCCAGCAGCCAAGATCTAATCAGGGATAGGCAGCCCCAGCATTTT	CASSQDLIRDRQPQHF
-	TRBV2	TRBJ1-3	-	TGTGCCAGCAGTGAGACTGCCACCTCTGGAAACACCATATATTTT	CASSETATSGNTIYF
TRBD1	TRBV5-1	TRBJ2-1	-	TGCGCCAGCAGCCCGGGACAGGGGGCCTACAATGAGCAGTTCTTC	CASSPGQGAYNEQFF
TRBD2	TRBV5-4	TRBJ2-5	-	TGTGCCAGCAGCCAGACTAGCGGGGGGCCCCAAGAGACCCAGTACTTC	CASSQTSGGPQETQYF
TRBD2	TRBV18	TRBJ2-1	once	TGTGCCAGCTCACCCGGGACTAGAGTCAATGAGCAGTTCTTC	CASSPGTRVNEQFF
TRBD1	TRBV6-7	TRBJ1-5	-	TGTGCCAGCAGTTACCGACAGGGTGGCAATCAGCCCCAGCATTTT	CASSYRQGGNQPQHF
TRBD1	TRBV19	TRBJ2-3	-	TGTGCCAGCAAGGCCCGACAGGGGCCGGGCACAGATACGCAGTATTTT	CASKARQGPGTDTQYF
-	TRBV19	TRBJ1-2	-	TGTGCCAGTAGTACCGGACAGTTCTATGGCTACACCTTC	CASSTGQFYGYTF
-	TRBV6-5	TRBJ1-1	-	TGTGCCAGCAGTTACTCGCCGGTGAACACTGAAGCTTTCTTT	CASSYSPVNTEAFF
TRBD2	TRBV2	TRBJ2-1	-	TGTGCCAGCGCCAGGACTAGCGGGGGGTCCGGTGAGCAGTTCTTC	CASARTSGGSGEQFF
-	TRBV19	TRBJ2-3	-	TGTGCCAGTAGTCTCTCACCAGTCCCAGATACGCAGTATTTT	CASSLSPVPDTQYF
-	TRBV23-1	TRBJ1-5	-	TGCGCCAGCTCCCGGGAAGAGGGCAATCAGCCCCAGCATTTT	CASSREEGNQPQHF
-	TRBV5-4	TRBJ1-4	-	TGTGCCAGCAGCTTGAGGGCCGGGGATAATGAAAAACTGTTTTTT	CASSLRAGDNEKLFF
TRBD1	TRBV19	TRBJ2-7	-	TGTGCCAGTAGCACAGGGGGTGACTACGAGCAGTACTTC	CASSTGGDYEQYF
TRBD2	TRBV2	TRBJ2-3	-	TGTGCCAGCAGTACAAACCTTCTAGCGGTTAGCACAGATACGCAGTATTTT	CASSTNLLAVSTDTQYF